This is a list of T cell receptor beta chains from one sample in a study of blood T cell repertoires in COVID-19. Clones were read by immunoSEQ multiplex PCR, and TCRdb kept only the in-frame ones, dropping some. Of about 200,000 clones listed, around 85% were seen once; the top ten hold about 17%. Sequencing was done on a sample of PBMCs or T cells enriched from blood (not recorded which). These receptors were obtained from a middle-aged man who had recovered from COVID-19. Each CDR3 is given with its conserved first and last residue. D genes are given only for firm matches. Size values are once, few and many counts, or a class for expanded clones, and some rows have none.

CDR3nt	CDR3aa	abundance	len	v_gene	d_gene	j_gene
TGTGCCACCAGCACACGGGACAGGGGTTACAATGAGCAGTTCTTC	CATSTRDRGYNEQFF	-	15	TRBV15	TRBD1	TRBJ2-1
TGTGCCAGCAGCCGACAGGGGACTGGGGCCAACGTCCTGACTTTC	CASSRQGTGANVLTF	-	15	TRBV2	TRBD1	TRBJ2-6
TGTGCCAGCAGTGCCGGACAGGGAGGTACCGGGGAGCTGTTTTTT	CASSAGQGGTGELFF	-	15	TRBV3-1/TRBV3-2	TRBD1	TRBJ2-2
TGTGCCAGCAGGGAGCGGAGGAACACCGGGGAGCTGTTTTTT	CASRERRNTGELFF	-	14	TRBV6-6	-	TRBJ2-2
TGCAGCGTATCCGGCGGGGTGGGGTACACCGGGGAGCTGTTTTTT	CSVSGGVGYTGELFF	-	15	TRBV29-1	-	TRBJ2-2
TGTGCCATCAGTGAGGCAGGAGGGAATTATGGCTACACCTTC	CAISEAGGNYGYTF	few	14	TRBV10-3	-	TRBJ1-2
TGTGCCAGCAGTGCTTGGGGGCGGGAGACCCAGTACTTC	CASSAWGRETQYF	-	13	TRBV25-1	-	TRBJ2-5
TGTGCCAGCAGTTACCGGGGGGCCGAAAAACTGTTTTTT	CASSYRGAEKLFF	-	13	TRBV6-5	-	TRBJ1-4
TGTGCCAGCAACCTCCGGGGGGGTGCGTACGAGCAGTACTTC	CASNLRGGAYEQYF	-	14	TRBV11-3	TRBD2	TRBJ2-7
TGTGCCAGCAGCTTGGCCACGGGTGAGACCTACGAGCAGTACTTC	CASSLATGETYEQYF	-	15	TRBV5-5	-	TRBJ2-7
TGCGCCAGCAGCCAAAATCTAGCGGCCCTCACAGATACGCAGTATTTT	CASSQNLAALTDTQYF	-	16	TRBV4-1	TRBD2	TRBJ2-3
TGTGCCATCAGTGAGGGTACAGCTAATAATTCACCCCTCCACTTT	CAISEGTANNSPLHF	-	15	TRBV10-3	-	TRBJ1-6
TGTGCCACCGGACAGGGTAACACTGAAGCTTTCTTT	CATGQGNTEAFF	-	12	TRBV10-3	TRBD1	TRBJ1-1
TGTGCCAGCAGCGTTGGTGACTTAGGGGGCGAGGGCTACACCTTC	CASSVGDLGGEGYTF	-	15	TRBV9	TRBD1	TRBJ1-2
TGTGCCAGTAGTACGAGACTAGCGGGGCCCTACGAGCAGTACTTC	CASSTRLAGPYEQYF	-	15	TRBV19	TRBD2	TRBJ2-7
TGTGCCAGCAGCCCGGGGACTAGCCGAGAGACCCAGTACTTC	CASSPGTSRETQYF	-	14	TRBV3-1/TRBV3-2	TRBD2	TRBJ2-5
TGCGCCAGCAGCTTCCGACAGGGTGGAGATACGCAGTATTTT	CASSFRQGGDTQYF	-	14	TRBV5-1	TRBD1	TRBJ2-3
TGTGCCAGTAGTCCTTTACAGGTCTGGGAGCTGTTTTTT	CASSPLQVWELFF	-	13	TRBV19	-	TRBJ2-2
TGTGCCAGCAGTCCTAACTTGCTAGGCTATGGCTACACCTTC	CASSPNLLGYGYTF	-	14	TRBV11-2	-	TRBJ1-2
TGTGCCAGCAGCGCGACCGGGACAGGGGGCACCGGGGAGCTGTTTTTT	CASSATGTGGTGELFF	-	16	TRBV9	TRBD1	TRBJ2-2
TGTGCCAGCAGTTTAACAGCCCGCACAGATACGCAGTATTTT	CASSLTARTDTQYF	-	14	TRBV27	-	TRBJ2-3
TGTGCCAGCAGCCTTTGGACAGGGGCGGGAGAGCAGTACTTC	CASSLWTGAGEQYF	-	14	TRBV6-2/TRBV6-3	TRBD1	TRBJ2-7
TGTGCCAGCAGCCAAGGACAGGGGAACACCGGGGAGCTGTTTTTT	CASSQGQGNTGELFF	few	15	TRBV11-3	TRBD1	TRBJ2-2
TGTGCCAGCAGTTTACGACAGGAGTATGGCTACACCTTC	CASSLRQEYGYTF	-	13	TRBV28	-	TRBJ1-2
TGTGCCAGCAGTGAAGGGGGAGCGGGCTCCTACGAGCAGTACTTC	CASSEGGAGSYEQYF	medium-sized	15	TRBV6-1	-	TRBJ2-7
TGTGCCAGCAGCCAGAGAAAGGCAGGGAATTACGAAAAACTGTTTTTT	CASSQRKAGNYEKLFF	many	16	TRBV14	-	TRBJ1-4
TGTGCCAGTAGTACCCTTCTCAGGGATTTCTTGCCTAATGAAAAACTGTTTTTT	CASSTLLRDFLPNEKLFF	-	18	TRBV19	-	TRBJ1-4
TGTGCCAGCAGCTCCGGCCGGGACAACTCCTACGAGCAGTACTTC	CASSSGRDNSYEQYF	few	15	TRBV9	-	TRBJ2-7
TGTGCCAGCAGTGATGGGCCCGCTGAAGCTTTCTTT	CASSDGPAEAFF	-	12	TRBV2	-	TRBJ1-1
TGCGCCAGCAGCCAAGATTGGGCTAGCGGAGCCTACCCATACAATGAGCAGTTCTTC	CASSQDWASGAYPYNEQFF	-	19	TRBV4-3	TRBD2	TRBJ2-1